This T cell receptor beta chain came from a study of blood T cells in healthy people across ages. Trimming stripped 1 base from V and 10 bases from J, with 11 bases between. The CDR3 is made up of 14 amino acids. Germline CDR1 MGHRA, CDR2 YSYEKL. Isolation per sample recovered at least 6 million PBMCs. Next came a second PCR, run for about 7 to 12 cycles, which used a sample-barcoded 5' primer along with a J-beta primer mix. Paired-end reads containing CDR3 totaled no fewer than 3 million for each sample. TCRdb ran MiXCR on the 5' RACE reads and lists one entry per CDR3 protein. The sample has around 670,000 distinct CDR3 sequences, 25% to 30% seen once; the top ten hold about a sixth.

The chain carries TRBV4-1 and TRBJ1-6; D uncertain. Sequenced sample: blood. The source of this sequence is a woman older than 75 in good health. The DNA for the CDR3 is TGCGCCAGCAGCCAAGTTTTTGAGGGCTCACCCCTCCACTTT. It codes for CASSQVFEGSPLHF.